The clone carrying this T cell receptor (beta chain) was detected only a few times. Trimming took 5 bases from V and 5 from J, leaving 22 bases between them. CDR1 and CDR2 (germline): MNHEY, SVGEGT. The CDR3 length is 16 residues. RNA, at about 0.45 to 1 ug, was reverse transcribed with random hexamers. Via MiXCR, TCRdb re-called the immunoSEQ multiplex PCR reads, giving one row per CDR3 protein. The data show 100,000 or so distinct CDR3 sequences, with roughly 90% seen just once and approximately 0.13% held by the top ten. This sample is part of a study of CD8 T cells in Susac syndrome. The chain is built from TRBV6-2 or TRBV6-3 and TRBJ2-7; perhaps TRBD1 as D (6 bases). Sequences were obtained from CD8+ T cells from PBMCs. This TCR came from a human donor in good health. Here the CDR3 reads CASSKTPAGETNEQYF. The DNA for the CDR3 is TGTGCCAGCAGTAAGACACCGGCAGGGGAAACGAACGAGCAGTACTTC.